The source of this TCR beta chain is a study of T cell changes during pregnancy in multiple sclerosis. Trimming took 3 bases from V and 9 from J, leaving 22 bases between them. The germline V gene encodes CDR1 SGDLS and CDR2 YYNGEE. This CDR3 spans 16 amino acids. Produced via immunoSEQ multiplex PCR; TCRdb's table is partial and in-frame only. The sample carries about 38,000 clones, roughly 89% recorded once. Sequences were derived from CD8+ T cells from peripheral blood mononuclear cells, sampled in the second trimester of pregnancy. This clonotype was obtained from a female donor with multiple sclerosis, enrolled in a pregnancy study. The gene calls are TRBV9 and TRBJ2-1; the D gene is possibly TRBD2 (5 bases). In DNA, the CDR3 is TGTGCCAGCAGCGCCACCCTCAGCGGAAACTTTGGTGAGCAGTTCTTC. This translates into CASSATLSGNFGEQFF. Full variable domain (remainder filled in from reference TRBV9 and TRBJ2-1): DSGVTQTPKHLITATGQRVTLRCSPRSGDLSVYWYQQSLDQGLQFLIQYYNGEERAKGNILERFSAQQFPDLHSELNLSSLELGDSALYFCASSATLSGNFGEQFFGPGTRLTVL.